This T cell receptor beta chain was found in a study of human T cells and chemical hapten exposure. CDR3 length: 15 amino acids. Trimming took off 3 bases at V and 6 bases at J, with 16 bases between the two ends. Germline V gene data show CDR1 as SGDLS and CDR2 as YYNGEE. One entry per CDR3 protein, called by TCRdb with MiXCR from the RACE reads. The sample lists about 380,000 distinct CDR3 sequences, more than 4.5% occurring once. This clonotype has a count of ten or more. Documented time point: patch test 1, 2 weeks after DPC sensitization. The treatment is: therapeutic diphenylcyclopropenone sensitization with weekly scalp DPC.

Sequenced here: whole blood, sampled in connection with sensitization to the hapten diphenylcyclopropenone (DPC). The source is a woman aged 50 to 60 with alopecia areata. Some clones in this sample may be carry-over from other donors' samples. The gene calls are TRBV9 and TRBJ2-1, with a possible D match to TRBD1 (6 bases). CDR3 bases: TGTGCCAGCAGCGCCCATCAGGGGCCCCCCAATGAGCAGTTCTTC. Translating gives CASSAHQGPPNEQFF. Together with reference TRBV9 and TRBJ2-1, the CDR3 gives the full variable domain: DSGVTQTPKHLITATGQRVTLRCSPRSGDLSVYWYQQSLDQGLQFLIQYYNGEERAKGNILERFSAQQFPDLHSELNLSSLELGDSALYFCASSAHQGPPNEQFFGPGTRLTVL.